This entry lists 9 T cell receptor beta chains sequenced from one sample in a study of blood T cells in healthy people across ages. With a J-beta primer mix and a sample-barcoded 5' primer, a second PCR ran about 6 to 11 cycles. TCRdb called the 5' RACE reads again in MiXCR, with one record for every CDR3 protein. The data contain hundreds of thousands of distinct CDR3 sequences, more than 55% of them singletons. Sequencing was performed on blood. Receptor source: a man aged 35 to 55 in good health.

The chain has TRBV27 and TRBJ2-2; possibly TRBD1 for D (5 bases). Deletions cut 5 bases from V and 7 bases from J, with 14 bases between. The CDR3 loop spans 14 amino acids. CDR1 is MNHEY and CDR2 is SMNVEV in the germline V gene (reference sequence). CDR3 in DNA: TGTGCCAGCAGTGTGGAACCAGGGATCGGGGAGCTGTTTTTT. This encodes CASSVEPGIGELFF.

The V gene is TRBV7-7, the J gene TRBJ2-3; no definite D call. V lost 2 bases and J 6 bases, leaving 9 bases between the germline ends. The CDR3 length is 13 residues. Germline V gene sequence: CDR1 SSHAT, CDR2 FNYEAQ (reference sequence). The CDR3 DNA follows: TGTGCCAGCAGCTTAATATCGTGGGATACGCAGTATTTT. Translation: CASSLISWDTQYF.

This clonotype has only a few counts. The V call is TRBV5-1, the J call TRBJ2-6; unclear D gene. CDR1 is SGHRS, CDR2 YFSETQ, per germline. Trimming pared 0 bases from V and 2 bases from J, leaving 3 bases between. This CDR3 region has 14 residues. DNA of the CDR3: TGCGCCAGCAGCTTGGAGCCTGGGGCCAACGTCCTGACTTTC. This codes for CASSLEPGANVLTF.

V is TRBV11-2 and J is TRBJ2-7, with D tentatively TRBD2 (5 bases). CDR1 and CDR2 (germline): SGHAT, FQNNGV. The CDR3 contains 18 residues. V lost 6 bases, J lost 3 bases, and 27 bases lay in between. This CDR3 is CASSHGSGISAPLYEQYF. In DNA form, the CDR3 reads TGTGCCAGCAGTCATGGGTCTGGTATTAGCGCTCCGCTCTACGAGCAGTACTTC.

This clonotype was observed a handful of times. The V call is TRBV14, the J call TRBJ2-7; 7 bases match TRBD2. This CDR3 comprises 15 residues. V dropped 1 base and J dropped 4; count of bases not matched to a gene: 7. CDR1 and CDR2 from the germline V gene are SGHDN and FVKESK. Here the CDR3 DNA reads TGTGCCAGCAGCCAAGCCCTAGCGGTAGGGTACGAGCAGTACTTC. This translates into CASSQALAVGYEQYF. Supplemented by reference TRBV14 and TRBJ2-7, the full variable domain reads EAGVTQFPSHSVIEKGQTVTLRCDPISGHDNLYWYRRVMGKEIKFLLHFVKESKQDESGMPNNRFLAERTGGTYSTLKVQPAELEDSGVYFCASSQALAVGYEQYFGPGTRLTVT.

In DNA form, the CDR3 reads TGTGCCAGCAGCCGAGGGGACTTTCAAGAGACCCAGTACTTC. Its translation is CASSRGDFQETQYF. The chain has TRBV3-1 and TRBJ2-5; D is perhaps TRBD2 (6 bases). Germline values: CDR1 LGHDT, CDR2 YNNKEL (reference sequence). The V end lost 4 bases, the J end lost 2 bases, and 11 bases lay between the germline ends. CDR3 length: 14 residues.

CDR3 sequence (DNA): TGTGCCAGCAGTGTTTCTAGCGGGAGATTTCGCGAGCAGTACTTC. Its translation is CASSVSSGRFREQYF. The genes are TRBV27 and TRBJ2-7; TRBD2 agrees at 10 bases. Losses at the gene ends were 5 bases for V and 6 bases for J; bases not matched to a gene: 10. Germline loops: CDR1 MNHEY, CDR2 SMNVEV (reference sequence). The CDR3 has 15 residues.

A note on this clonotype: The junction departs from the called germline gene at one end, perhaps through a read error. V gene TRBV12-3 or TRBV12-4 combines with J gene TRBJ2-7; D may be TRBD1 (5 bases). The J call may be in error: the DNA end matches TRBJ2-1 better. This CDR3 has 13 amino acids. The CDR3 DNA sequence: TGCGCCAGCAGTTTATCAGGGTCGGGTGAGCAGTTCTTC. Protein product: CASSLSGSGEQFF.

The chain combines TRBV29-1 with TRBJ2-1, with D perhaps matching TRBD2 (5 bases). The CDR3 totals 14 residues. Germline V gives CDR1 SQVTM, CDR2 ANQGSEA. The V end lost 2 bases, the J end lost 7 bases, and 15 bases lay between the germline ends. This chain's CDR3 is CSVESILAVNEQFF. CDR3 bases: TGCAGCGTTGAAAGTATTCTAGCTGTGAATGAGCAGTTCTTC.